These T cell receptor beta chains were read from a single sample in a study of cytomegalovirus exposure and HLA in healthy donors. The data were produced by immunoSEQ multiplex PCR, yet TCRdb's version contains in-frame clones alone and is incomplete. This table has about 170,000 clones, roughly 85% appearing once. Sequencing was done on a sample of PBMCs. The receptors were gathered from a woman aged 45-65 years in good health and CMV-seropositive. The CDR3 runs from the conserved cysteine through the conserved F or W.

CDR3,V
CASSRRDRGHGYTF,TRBV5-6
CAISESSAGAQPQHF,TRBV10-3
CASSPRDRVFGGYYSNQPQHF,TRBV4-2
CASSQEGREGPGETQYF,TRBV4-1
CASSLGAQQFF,TRBV5-1
CASGSDRNTEAFF,TRBV2
CASSPNNYEQYF,TRBV27
CASSLGQASSYEQYF,TRBV7-9
CASSLGPPTGTLNTEAFF,TRBV5-6
CASSTGLAGLNEQFF,TRBV2
CASSPPDRGSGNTIYF,TRBV9
CASSVAPSSHNEQFF,TRBV9
CASSSEGRATEAFF,TRBV2
CASSLGTGNTEAFF,TRBV5-1
CASRRVLAHEQYF,TRBV2
CASSLGLDGGGYTF,TRBV7-9
CASSVEGLGLAGEEQFF,TRBV9
CATQQGANTEAFF,TRBV18
CASSSNQGSWNEQFF,TRBV7-2
CSAMRDEQFF,TRBV20-1
CSVVRWGDDNEQFF,TRBV29-1
CAISAGETLETQYF,TRBV10-3
CASRSGSGNTIYF,TRBV2
CASSELAGGSSYEQYF,TRBV6-1
CASSFGTGVTDTQYF,TRBV7-9
CASSIDGGGAGSKNIQYF,TRBV19
CASIPGDRGEQYF,TRBV27
CASSSTANYGYTF,TRBV25-1